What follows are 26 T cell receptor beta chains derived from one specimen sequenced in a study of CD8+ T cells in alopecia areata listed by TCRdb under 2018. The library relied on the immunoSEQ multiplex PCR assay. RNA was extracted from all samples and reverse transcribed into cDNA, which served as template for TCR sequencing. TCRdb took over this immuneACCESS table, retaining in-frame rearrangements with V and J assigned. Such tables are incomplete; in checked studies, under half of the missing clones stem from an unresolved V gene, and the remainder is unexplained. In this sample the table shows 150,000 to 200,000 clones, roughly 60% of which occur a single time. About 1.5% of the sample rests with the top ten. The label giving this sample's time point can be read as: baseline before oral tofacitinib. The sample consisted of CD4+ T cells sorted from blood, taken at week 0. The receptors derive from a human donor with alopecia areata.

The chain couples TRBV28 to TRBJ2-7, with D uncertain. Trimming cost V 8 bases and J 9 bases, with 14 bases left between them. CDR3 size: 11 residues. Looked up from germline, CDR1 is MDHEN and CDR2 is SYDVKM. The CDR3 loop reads CASGNILGQYF. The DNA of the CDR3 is TGTGCCAGCGGTAATATACTCGGGCAGTACTTC.

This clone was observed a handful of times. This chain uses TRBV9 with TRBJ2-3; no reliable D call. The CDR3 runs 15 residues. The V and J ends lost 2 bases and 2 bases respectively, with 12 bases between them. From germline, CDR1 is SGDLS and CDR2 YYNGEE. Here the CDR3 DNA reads TGTGCCAGCAGCGTGTCGGGCACAGACACAGATACGCAGTATTTT. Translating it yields CASSVSGTDTDTQYF.

As DNA, the CDR3 is TGCAGCGTTCCTGTCCTGTACAATGAGCAGTTCTTC. Encoded protein: CSVPVLYNEQFF. This sequence joins TRBV29-1 and TRBJ2-1; D unresolved. V lost 5 bases and J lost 4, with 9 bases in between. The CDR3 runs 12 residues. Germline CDR1 is SQVTM and CDR2 is ANQGSEA.

The CDR3 protein is CASSLGKGGLNYGYTF. The CDR3 nucleotides read TGTGCCAGCAGCTTAGGAAAGGGCGGCCTTAACTATGGCTACACCTTC. The gene calls are TRBV11-2 and TRBJ1-2, with D hard to call. The CDR3 covers 16 residues. Germline loops: CDR1 SGHAT, CDR2 FQNNGV. The V and J ends lost 1 base and 1 base respectively, with 13 bases between them.

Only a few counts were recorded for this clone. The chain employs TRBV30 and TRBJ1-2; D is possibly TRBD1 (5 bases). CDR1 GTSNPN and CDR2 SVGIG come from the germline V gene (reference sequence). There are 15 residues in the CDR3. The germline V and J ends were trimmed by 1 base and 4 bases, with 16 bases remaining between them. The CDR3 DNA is TGTGCCTGGAGTGATGGTGACAGCAATTTCTATGGCTACACCTTC. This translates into CAWSDGDSNFYGYTF.

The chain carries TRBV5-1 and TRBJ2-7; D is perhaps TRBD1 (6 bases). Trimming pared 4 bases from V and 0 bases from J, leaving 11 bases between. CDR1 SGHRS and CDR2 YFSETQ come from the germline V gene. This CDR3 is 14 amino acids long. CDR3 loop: CASSPTGPSYEQYF. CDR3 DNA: TGCGCCAGCAGCCCGACAGGACCCTCCTACGAGCAGTACTTC.

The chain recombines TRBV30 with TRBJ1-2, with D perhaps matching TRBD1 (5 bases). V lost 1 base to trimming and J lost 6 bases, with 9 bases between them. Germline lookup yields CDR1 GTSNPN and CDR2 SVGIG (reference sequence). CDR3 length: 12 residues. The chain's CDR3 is CAWSGGHDGYTF. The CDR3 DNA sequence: TGTGCCTGGAGTGGGGGCCACGATGGCTACACCTTC.

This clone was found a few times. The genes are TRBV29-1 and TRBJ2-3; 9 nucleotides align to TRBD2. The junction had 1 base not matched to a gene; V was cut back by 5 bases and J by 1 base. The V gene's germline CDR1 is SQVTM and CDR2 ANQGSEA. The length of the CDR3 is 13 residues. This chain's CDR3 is CSVRLAGTDTQYF. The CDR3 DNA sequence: TGCAGCGTTCGACTAGCGGGCACAGATACGCAGTATTTT.

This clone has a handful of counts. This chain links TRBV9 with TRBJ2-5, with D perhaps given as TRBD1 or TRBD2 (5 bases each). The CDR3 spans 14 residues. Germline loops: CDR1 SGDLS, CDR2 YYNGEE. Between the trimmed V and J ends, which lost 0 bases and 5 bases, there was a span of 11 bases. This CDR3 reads CASSVADWGETQYF. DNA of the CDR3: TGTGCCAGCAGCGTAGCTGACTGGGGGGAGACCCAGTACTTC.

The DNA of the CDR3 is TGTGCCAGCAGCTTACAACTTCAGGGGGCAGACGGGGAGCTGTTTTTT. Its translation: CASSLQLQGADGELFF. This chain connects TRBV11-2 to TRBJ2-2; 8 bases align to TRBD1. Germline V gene sequence: CDR1 SGHAT, CDR2 FQNNGV. The V segment lost 2 bases and the J segment 7 bases; nucleotides outside the gene matches: 9. The CDR3 loop spans 16 amino acids. Based on the CDR3 plus reference TRBV11-2 and TRBJ2-2, the full variable domain is EAGVAQSPRYKIIEKRQSVAFWCNPISGHATLYWYQQILGQGPKLLIQFQNNGVVDDSQLPKDRFSAERLKGVDSTLKIQPAKLEDSAVYLCASSLQLQGADGELFFGEGSRLTVL.

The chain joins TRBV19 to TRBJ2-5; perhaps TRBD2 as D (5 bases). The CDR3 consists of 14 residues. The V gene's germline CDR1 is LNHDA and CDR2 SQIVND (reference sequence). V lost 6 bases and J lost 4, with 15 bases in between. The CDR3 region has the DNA TGTGCCAGTAGGAGAGGGCCATATGCAGAGACCCAGTACTTC. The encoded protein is CASRRGPYAETQYF. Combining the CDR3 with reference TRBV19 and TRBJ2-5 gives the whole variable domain DGGITQSPKYLFRKEGQNVTLSCEQNLNHDAMYWYRQDPGQGLRLIYYSQIVNDFQKGDIAEGYSVSREKKESFPLTVTSAQKNPTAFYLCASRRGPYAETQYFGPGTRLLVL.

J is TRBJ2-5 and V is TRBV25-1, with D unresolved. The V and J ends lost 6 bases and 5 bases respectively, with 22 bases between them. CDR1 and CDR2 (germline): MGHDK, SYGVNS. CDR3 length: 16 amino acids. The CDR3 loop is CASSPAPPVSVETQYF. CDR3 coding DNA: TGTGCCAGCAGCCCGGCCCCCCCGGTTTCTGTGGAGACCCAGTACTTC. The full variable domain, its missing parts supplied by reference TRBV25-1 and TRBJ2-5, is EADIYQTPRYLVIGTGKKITLECSQTMGHDKMYWYQQDPGMELHLIHYSYGVNSTEKGDLSSESTVSRIRTEHFPLTLESARPSHTSQYLCASSPAPPVSVETQYFGPGTRLLVL.

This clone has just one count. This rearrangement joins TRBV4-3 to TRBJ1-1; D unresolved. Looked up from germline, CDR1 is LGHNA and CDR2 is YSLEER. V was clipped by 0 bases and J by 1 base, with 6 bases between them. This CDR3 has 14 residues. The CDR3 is CASSQDNANTEAFF. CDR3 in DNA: TGCGCCAGCAGCCAAGATAATGCGAACACTGAAGCTTTCTTT.

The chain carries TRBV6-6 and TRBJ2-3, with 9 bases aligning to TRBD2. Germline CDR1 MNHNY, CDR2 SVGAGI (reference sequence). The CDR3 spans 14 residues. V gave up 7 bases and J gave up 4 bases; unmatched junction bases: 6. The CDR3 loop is CASMDSGGPDTQYF. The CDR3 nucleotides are TGTGCCAGCATGGATAGCGGGGGCCCAGATACGCAGTATTTT.

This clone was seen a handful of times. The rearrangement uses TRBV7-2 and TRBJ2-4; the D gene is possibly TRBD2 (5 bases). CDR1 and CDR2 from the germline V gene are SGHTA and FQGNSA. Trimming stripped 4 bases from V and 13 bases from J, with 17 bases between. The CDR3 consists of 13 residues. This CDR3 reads CASSSNTRSPQYF. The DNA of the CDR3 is TGTGCCAGCAGCTCCAACACTAGATCTCCCCAGTACTTC.

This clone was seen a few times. The CDR3 loop reads CASSPSRETEAFF. CDR3 in DNA: TGTGCCAGCAGCCCTAGTCGGGAGACTGAAGCTTTCTTT. The rearrangement links TRBV7-2 to TRBJ1-1; D is ambiguous. CDR1 and CDR2 from the germline V gene are SGHTA and FQGNSA. The CDR3 runs 13 residues. V shed 5 bases and J shed 5 bases, with 12 bases lying between them.

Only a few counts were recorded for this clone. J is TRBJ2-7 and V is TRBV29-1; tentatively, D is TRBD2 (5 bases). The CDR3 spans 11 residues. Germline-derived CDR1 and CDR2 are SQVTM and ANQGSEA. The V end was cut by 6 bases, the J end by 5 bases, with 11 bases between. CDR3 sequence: CSVHAGHEQYF. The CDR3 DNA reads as TGCAGCGTCCATGCGGGCCACGAGCAGTACTTC.

As DNA, the CDR3 is TGCAGCGCTGGGGACTTAATGAACACTGAAGCTTTCTTT. Translation: CSAGDLMNTEAFF. The chain joins TRBV29-1 to TRBJ1-1; possibly TRBD1 for D (5 bases). V lost 7 bases and J 0 bases, leaving 12 bases between the germline ends. This CDR3 has 13 residues. Per germline, CDR1 SQVTM and CDR2 ANQGSEA.

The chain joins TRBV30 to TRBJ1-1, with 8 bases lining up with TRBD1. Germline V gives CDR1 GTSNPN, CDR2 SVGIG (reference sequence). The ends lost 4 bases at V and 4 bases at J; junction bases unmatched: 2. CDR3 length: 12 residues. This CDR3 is CAWTDRGTEAFF. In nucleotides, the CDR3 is TGTGCCTGGACCGACAGGGGCACTGAAGCTTTCTTT.

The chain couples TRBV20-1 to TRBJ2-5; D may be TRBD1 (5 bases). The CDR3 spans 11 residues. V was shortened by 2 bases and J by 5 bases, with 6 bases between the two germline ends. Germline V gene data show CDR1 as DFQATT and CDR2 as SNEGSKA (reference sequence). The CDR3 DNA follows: TGCAGTGCTAGACAGGGTGAGACCCAGTACTTC. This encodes CSARQGETQYF.

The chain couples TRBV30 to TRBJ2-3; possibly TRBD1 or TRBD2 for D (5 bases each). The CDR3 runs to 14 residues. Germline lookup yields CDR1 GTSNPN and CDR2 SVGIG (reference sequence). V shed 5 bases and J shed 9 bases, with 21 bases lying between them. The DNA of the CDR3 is TGTGCCTGGGACCGGGACCTGTTACCCAGGACGCAGTATTTT. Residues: CAWDRDLLPRTQYF.

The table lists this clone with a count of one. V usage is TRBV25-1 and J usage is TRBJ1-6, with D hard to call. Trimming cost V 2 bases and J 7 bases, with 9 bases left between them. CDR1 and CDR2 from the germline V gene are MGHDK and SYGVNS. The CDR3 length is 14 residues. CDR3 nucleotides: TGTGCCAGCAGTGAAACGGTAGCCAATTCACCCCTCCACTTT. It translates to CASSETVANSPLHF.

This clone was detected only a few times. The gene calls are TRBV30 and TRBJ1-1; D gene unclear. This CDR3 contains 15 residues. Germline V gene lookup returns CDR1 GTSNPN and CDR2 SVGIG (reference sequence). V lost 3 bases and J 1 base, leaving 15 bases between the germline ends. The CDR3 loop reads CAWRVGVSWNTEAFF. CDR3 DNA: TGTGCCTGGAGGGTTGGGGTTTCGTGGAACACTGAAGCTTTCTTT. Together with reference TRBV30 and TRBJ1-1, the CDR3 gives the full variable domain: SQTIHQWPATLVQPVGSPLSLECTVEGTSNPNLYWYRQAAGRGLQLLFYSVGIGQISSEVPQNLSASRPQDRQFILSSKKLLLSDSGFYLCAWRVGVSWNTEAFFGQGTRLTVV.

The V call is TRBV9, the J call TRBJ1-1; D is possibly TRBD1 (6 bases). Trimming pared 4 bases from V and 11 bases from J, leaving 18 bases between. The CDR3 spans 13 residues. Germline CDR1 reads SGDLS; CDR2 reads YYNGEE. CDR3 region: CASSPSSRTDAFF. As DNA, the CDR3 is TGTGCCAGCAGCCCTAGCTCGCGGACAGACGCTTTCTTT.

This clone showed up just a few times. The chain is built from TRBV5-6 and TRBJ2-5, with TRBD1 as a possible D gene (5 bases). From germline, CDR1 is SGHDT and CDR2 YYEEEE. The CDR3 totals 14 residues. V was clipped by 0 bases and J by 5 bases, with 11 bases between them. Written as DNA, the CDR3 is TGTGCCAGCAGCTTGGTGCAGGGCTGGGAGACCCAGTACTTC. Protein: CASSLVQGWETQYF.

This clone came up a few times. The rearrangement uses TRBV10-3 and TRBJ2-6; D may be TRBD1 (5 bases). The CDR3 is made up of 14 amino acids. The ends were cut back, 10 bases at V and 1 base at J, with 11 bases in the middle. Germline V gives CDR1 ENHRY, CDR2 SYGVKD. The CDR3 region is CATFRESGANVLTF. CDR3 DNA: TGTGCCACTTTCAGGGAATCTGGGGCCAACGTCCTGACTTTC.